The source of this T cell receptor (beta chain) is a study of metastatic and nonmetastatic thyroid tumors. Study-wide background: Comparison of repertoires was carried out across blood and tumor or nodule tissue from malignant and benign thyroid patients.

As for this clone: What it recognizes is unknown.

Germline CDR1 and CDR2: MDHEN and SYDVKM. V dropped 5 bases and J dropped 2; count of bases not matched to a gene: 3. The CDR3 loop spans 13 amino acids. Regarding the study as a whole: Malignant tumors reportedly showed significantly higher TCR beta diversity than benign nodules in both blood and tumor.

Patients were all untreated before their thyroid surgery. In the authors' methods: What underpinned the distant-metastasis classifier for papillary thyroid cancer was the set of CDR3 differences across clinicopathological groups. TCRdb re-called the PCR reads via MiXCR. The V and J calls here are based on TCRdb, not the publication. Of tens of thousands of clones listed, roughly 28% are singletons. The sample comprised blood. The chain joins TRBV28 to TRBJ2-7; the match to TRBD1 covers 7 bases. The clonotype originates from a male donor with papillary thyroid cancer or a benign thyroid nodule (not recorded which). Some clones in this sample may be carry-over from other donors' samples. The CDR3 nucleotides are TGTGCCAGCAGTACCACAGGGGCCTACGAGCAGTACTTC. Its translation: CASSTTGAYEQYF.